This T cell receptor beta chain was recovered during a study of T-cell reconstitution after alpha-beta-depleted transplantation in children. Construction of the TCRbeta library involved unique molecular identifiers. From the PCR reads, TCRdb called clonotypes with MiXCR, one entry per CDR3 protein. This sample has about 230,000 distinct CDR3 sequences, with about 12% found just once. Of note for this clonotype: This may stem from a read error, because a much larger clone lies one nucleotide away.

CDR1 is SGHDT and CDR2 is YYEEEE in the germline V gene. This CDR3 spans 15 amino acids. The V end lost 2 bases, the J end lost 7 bases, and 16 bases lay between the germline ends. The TCR originated in a human donor who donated a stem cell graft to a child with acute lymphoblastic leukemia. This rearrangement joins TRBV5-6 to TRBJ2-1; TRBD1 might be the D (5 bases). The sample was PBMCs from the stem cell graft donor, taken from the stem cell graft. CDR3 region: CASSFCYRITNEQFF. The CDR3 DNA follows: TGTGCCAGCAGCTTCTGCTACAGGATAACGAATGAGCAGTTCTTC.